This T cell receptor (beta chain) stems from a study of T cell responses to AZD1222 COVID-19 vaccine. Points from the study as a whole: In the spike-specific TCR repertoire, nearly half reportedly target unmutated variant regions.

The CDR3 is 14 amino acids. Germline V lookup: CDR1 SGHRS, CDR2 YFSETQ. Deletions cut 3 bases from V and 1 base from J, with 10 bases between. The assay was immunoSEQ multiplex PCR, and TCRdb's table has in-frame clones only and misses some. The sample carries 150,000 to 170,000 clones, about 90% recorded once. Worth noting for this clone: Antigen specificity is unknown.

V and J are TRBV5-1 and TRBJ1-1, with D perhaps matching TRBD1 (5 bases). The TCR was taken from an adult in good health. Specimen: peripheral blood, collected on day 0 of MenACWY control vaccination. The CDR3: CASSSGTGNTEAFF. The CDR3 DNA sequence: TGCGCCAGCAGCTCCGGGACGGGGAACACTGAAGCTTTCTTT.